The clone carrying this TCR beta chain showed up just a few times. What it recognizes is unknown. Germline V gene data show CDR1 as MNHEY and CDR2 as SMNVEV (reference sequence). Trimming cost V 9 bases and J 3 bases, with 15 bases left between them. This CDR3 contains 14 residues. Time point defined: persistent/refractory GD, antithyroid drugs over 5 years with positive TRAb. Scientists built the TCR library using RNA that was extracted from PBMCs. Around 9 milliliters of peripheral blood were drawn into EDTA tubes. Investigators prepared the TCR beta libraries by applying iRepertoire HTBI primers and Arm-PCR of CDR3 regions. TCRdb called the multiplex PCR reads again in MiXCR, with one record for every CDR3 protein. This table holds about 470,000 distinct CDR3 sequences, less than 25% found once. These data belong to a study of regulatory T cells in long-lasting Graves disease. Overall study: With positive TSH receptor antibodies and over 5 years of antithyroid drugs, Graves' disease was considered persistent.

Overall study findings and caveats: Investigators studied peripheral blood only, not thyroid tissue. TRBV28 was favored in persistent disease, as were TRBJ1-2 and TRBJ2-5.

The TCR originated in a female donor with Graves disease. Here the sequenced sample was peripheral blood mononuclear cells (PBMCs), taken when the disease was refractory, from a patient treated with antithyroid drugs. V and J are TRBV27 and TRBJ1-5, with unresolved D. The CDR3 DNA is TGTGCCAGTTCCCGTGGGTCGGACAATCAGCCCCAGCATTTT. Translated: CASSRGSDNQPQHF.